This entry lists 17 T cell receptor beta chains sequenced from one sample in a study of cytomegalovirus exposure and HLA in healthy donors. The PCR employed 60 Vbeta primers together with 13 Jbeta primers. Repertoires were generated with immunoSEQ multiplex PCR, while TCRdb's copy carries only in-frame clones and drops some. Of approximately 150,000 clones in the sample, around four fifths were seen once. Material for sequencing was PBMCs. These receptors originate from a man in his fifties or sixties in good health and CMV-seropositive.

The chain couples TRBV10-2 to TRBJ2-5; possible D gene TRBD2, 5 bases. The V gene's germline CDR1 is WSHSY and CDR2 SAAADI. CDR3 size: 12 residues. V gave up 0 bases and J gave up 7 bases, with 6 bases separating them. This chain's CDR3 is CASSESRATQYF. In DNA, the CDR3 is TGCGCCAGCAGTGAGTCGAGGGCGACCCAGTACTTC.

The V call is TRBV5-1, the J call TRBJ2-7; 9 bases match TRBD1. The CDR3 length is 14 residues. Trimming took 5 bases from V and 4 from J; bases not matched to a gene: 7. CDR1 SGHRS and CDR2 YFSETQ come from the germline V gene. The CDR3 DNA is TGCGCCAGCAGAGCTACAGGGGGCTCGTACGAGCAGTACTTC. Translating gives CASRATGGSYEQYF.

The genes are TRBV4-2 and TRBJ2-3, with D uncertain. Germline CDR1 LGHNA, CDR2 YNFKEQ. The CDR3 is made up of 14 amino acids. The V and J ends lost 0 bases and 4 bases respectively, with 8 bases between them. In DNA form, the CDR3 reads TGTGCCAGCAGCCAAGAAGTCTCAGCAGATACGCAGTATTTT. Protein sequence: CASSQEVSADTQYF.

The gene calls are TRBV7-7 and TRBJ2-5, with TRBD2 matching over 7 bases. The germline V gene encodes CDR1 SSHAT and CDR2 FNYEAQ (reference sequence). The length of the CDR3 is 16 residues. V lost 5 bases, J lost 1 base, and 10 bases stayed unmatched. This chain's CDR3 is CASSPGQGGIQETQYF. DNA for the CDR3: TGTGCCAGCAGCCCCGGGCAGGGAGGGATCCAAGAGACCCAGTACTTC.

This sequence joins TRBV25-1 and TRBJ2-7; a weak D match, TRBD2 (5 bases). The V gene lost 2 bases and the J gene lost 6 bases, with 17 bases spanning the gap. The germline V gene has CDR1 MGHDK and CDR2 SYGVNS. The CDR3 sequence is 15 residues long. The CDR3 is CASSETGSGWSEQYF. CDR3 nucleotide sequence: TGTGCCAGCAGTGAAACGGGATCGGGGTGGAGCGAGCAGTACTTC.

The CDR3 is CASSYSNTGSDGELFF. CDR3 nucleotides: TGTGCCAGCAGTTACTCGAACACAGGGTCAGACGGGGAGCTGTTTTTT. The rearrangement links TRBV6-5 to TRBJ2-2; TRBD1 might be the D (6 bases). V gave up 0 bases and J gave up 7 bases, with 15 bases separating them. This CDR3 spans 16 amino acids. Germline CDR1 MNHEY, CDR2 SVGAGI.

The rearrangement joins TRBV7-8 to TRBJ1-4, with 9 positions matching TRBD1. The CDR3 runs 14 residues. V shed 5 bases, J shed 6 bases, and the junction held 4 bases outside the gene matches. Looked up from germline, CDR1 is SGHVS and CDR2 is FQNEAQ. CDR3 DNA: TGTGCCAGCAGCCCCGGGACAGGGCATGAAAAACTGTTTTTT. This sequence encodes CASSPGTGHEKLFF.

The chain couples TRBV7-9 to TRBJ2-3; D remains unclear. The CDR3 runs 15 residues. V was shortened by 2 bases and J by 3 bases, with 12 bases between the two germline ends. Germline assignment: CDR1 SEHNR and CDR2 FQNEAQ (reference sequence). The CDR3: CASSLYSKATDTQYF. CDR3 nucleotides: TGTGCCAGCAGCTTATATTCCAAAGCTACAGATACGCAGTATTTT.

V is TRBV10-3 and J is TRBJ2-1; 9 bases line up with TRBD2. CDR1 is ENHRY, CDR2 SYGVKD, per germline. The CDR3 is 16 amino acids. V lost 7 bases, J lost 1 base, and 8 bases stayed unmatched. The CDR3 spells CAIMGVAGESYNEQFF. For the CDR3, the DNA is TGTGCCATCATGGGAGTAGCGGGGGAGTCCTACAATGAGCAGTTCTTC.

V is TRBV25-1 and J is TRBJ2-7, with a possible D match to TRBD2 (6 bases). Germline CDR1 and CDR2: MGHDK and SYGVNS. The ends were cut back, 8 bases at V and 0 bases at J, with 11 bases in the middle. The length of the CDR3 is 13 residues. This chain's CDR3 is CASGDGSSYEQYF. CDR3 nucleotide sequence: TGTGCCAGCGGAGACGGGAGCTCCTACGAGCAGTACTTC.

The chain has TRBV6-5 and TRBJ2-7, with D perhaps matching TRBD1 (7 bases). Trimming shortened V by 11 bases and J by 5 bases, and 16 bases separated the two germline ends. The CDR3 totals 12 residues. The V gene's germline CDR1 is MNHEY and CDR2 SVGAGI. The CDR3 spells CAVGRGVNEQYF. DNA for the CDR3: TGTGCCGTGGGCAGGGGGGTGAACGAGCAGTACTTC.

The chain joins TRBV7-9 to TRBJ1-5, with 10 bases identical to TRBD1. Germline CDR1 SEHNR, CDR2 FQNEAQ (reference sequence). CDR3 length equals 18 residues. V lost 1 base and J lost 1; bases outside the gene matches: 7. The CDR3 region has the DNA TGTGCCAGCAGCTTAGGAGACAGGGGGCGTGAAAGCAATCAGCCCCAGCATTTT. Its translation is CASSLGDRGRESNQPQHF.

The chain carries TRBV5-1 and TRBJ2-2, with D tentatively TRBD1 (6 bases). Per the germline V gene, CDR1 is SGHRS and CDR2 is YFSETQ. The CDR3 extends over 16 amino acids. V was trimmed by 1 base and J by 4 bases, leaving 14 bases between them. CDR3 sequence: CASSLPLDSSTGELFF. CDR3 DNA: TGCGCCAGCAGCTTGCCCCTGGACAGCTCCACCGGGGAGCTGTTTTTT.

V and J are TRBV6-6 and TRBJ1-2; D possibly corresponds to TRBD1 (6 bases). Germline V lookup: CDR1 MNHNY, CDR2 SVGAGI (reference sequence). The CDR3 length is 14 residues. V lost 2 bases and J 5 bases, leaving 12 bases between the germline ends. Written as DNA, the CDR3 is TGTGCCAGCAGTTACGGGGGCCGGGTTTATGGCTACACCTTC. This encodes CASSYGGRVYGYTF.

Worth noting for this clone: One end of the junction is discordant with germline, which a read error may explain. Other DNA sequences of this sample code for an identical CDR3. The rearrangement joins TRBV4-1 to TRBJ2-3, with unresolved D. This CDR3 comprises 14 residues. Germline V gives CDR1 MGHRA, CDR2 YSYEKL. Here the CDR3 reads CASSPPSPSDTQYF. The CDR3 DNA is TGCGCCAGCAGCCCCCCTTCCCCCTCAGATACGCAGTATTTC.

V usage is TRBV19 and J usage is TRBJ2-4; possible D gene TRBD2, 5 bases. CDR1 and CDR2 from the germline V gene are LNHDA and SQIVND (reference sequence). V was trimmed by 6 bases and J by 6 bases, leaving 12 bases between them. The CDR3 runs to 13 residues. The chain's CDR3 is CASRAERTNIQYF. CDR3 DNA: TGTGCCAGTAGAGCAGAGCGGACAAACATTCAGTACTTC.

CDR3 region: CASSGGTGVGYGYTF. Written as DNA, the CDR3 is TGCGCCAGCAGCGGAGGGACAGGGGTAGGGTATGGCTACACCTTC. The chain joins TRBV5-1 to TRBJ1-2; 10 bases are shared with TRBD1. Germline CDR1 SGHRS, CDR2 YFSETQ. V was clipped by 4 bases and J by 5 bases; unmatched bases: 8. The CDR3 has 15 residues.